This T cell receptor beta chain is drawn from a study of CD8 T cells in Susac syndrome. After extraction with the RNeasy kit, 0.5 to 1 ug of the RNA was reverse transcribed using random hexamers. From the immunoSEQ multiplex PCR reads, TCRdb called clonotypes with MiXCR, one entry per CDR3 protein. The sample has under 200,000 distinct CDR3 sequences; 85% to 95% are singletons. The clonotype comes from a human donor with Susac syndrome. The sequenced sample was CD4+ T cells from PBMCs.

CDR3 loop: CASSTGYGANVLTF. CDR3 coding DNA: TGTGCCAGCAGTACAGGGTACGGGGCCAACGTCCTGACTTTC. The chain has TRBV6-5 and TRBJ2-6; tentatively, D is TRBD1 (6 bases). CDR1 is MNHEY and CDR2 is SVGAGI in the germline V gene. This CDR3 spans 14 amino acids. The V gene lost 5 bases and the J gene lost 4 bases, with 9 bases spanning the gap.